This record covers a single TCR beta chain. Germline loops: CDR1 SGHTS, CDR2 YDEGEE. V dropped 6 bases and J dropped 12 bases, with 22 bases sitting between them. The CDR3 spans 13 residues. This specimen belongs to a study of CD8 T cells in Susac syndrome. cDNA came from approximately 0.5 to 1 ug RNA primed by random hexamers. Across 54 Vbeta and 13 Jbeta, TCR beta CDR3 was amplified with immunoSEQ multiplex PCR. TCRdb redid the calling of the immunoSEQ multiplex PCR reads with MiXCR, one entry per CDR3 protein. Of about 66,000 distinct CDR3 sequences in the sample, around 95% are singletons; the top ten hold about 0.6%.

The chain links TRBV5-8 to TRBJ2-7; a possible D gene is TRBD1 (6 bases). The receptor's source is a human donor with multiple sclerosis. The material sequenced was CD8+ T cells from PBMCs. The CDR3 DNA follows: TGTGCCAGCACCGGGACATCGGTTGGGTGGCTGTACTTC. This translates into CASTGTSVGWLYF.